This T cell receptor beta chain originates from a study of response to subunit inactivated influenza vaccine. Germline CDR1 and CDR2: SQVTM and ANQGSEA. The junction had 6 bases not matched to a gene; V was cut back by 4 bases and J by 3 bases. This CDR3 comprises 14 residues. Each CDR3 protein gets one entry after TCRdb re-called the RT-PCR reads with MiXCR. The data hold around 600,000 distinct CDR3 sequences, with approximately 10% observed a single time. This clonotype was observed at least ten times. In addition, the sample was reused for a study of T cells expressing NK-cell markers. Per that paper: The TCR beta cDNA came from 5'RACE template switching with UMIs. There were seven HCMV-seropositive donors and one seronegative donor among the eight sequenced. NKG2C+ dominant clonotypes from over 5 donors made up about 1.0-7.5% of CD8+ T cells.

The chain couples TRBV29-1 to TRBJ2-3; 8 bases fit TRBD1. This sample comprised PBMCs from blood, obtained on the day of vaccination. This receptor was taken from a man in his fifties or sixties who received an inactivated influenza vaccine. DNA for the CDR3: TGCAGCGTTGGGACAGGGTTTGGGACAGATACGCAGTATTTT. It is translated as CSVGTGFGTDTQYF.